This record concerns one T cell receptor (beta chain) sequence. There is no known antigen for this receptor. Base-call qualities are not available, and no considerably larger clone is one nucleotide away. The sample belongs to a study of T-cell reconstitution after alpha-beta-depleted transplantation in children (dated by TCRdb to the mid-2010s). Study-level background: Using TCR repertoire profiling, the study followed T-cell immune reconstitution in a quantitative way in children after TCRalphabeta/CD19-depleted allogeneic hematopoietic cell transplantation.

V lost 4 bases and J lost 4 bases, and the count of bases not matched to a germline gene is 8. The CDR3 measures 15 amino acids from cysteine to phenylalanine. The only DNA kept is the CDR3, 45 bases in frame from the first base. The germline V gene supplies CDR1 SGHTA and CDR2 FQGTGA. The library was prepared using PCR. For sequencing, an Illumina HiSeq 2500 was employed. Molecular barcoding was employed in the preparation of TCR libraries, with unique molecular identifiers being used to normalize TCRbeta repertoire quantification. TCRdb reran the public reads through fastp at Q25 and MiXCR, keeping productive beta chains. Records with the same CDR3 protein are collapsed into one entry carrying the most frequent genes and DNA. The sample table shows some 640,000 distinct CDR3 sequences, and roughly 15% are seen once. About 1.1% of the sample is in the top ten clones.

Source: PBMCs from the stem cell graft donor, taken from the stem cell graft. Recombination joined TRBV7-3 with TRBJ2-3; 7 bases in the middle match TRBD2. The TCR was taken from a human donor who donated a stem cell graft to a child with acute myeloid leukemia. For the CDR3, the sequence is CASSSLGTTADTQYF. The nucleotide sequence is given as TGTGCCAGCAGCTCCCTCGGGACTACGGCAGATACGCAGTATTTT.